This is a list of T cell receptor beta chains from one sample in a study of immune reconstitution after stem cell transplant in scleroderma. TCRdb ran MiXCR on the RT-PCR reads and lists one entry per CDR3 protein. The sample has 1,500 to 2,000 distinct CDR3 sequences; 7.5% to 9% are singletons. The sample was taken before or after autologous hematopoietic stem cell transplantation (not recorded which). The origin of the receptors is a female donor with systemic sclerosis. CDR3s include the opening cysteine and the closing phenylalanine or tryptophan.

v_call: TRBV29-1; j_call: TRBJ1-1; cdr3_aa: CSVGQLALEGEGTEAFF
v_call: TRBV19; j_call: TRBJ2-1; cdr3_aa: CASSISEGFVALHNEQFF
v_call: TRBV7-7; j_call: TRBJ2-2; cdr3_aa: CASSFSQGTGELFF
v_call: TRBV20-1; j_call: TRBJ2-7; cdr3_aa: CSAPARREVYYEQYF
v_call: TRBV20-1; j_call: TRBJ1-4; cdr3_aa: CSARETGGNEKLFF
v_call: TRBV7-3; j_call: TRBJ2-3; cdr3_aa: CASSLWGLVSDTQYF
v_call: TRBV11-2; j_call: TRBJ2-5; cdr3_aa: CASSLAPMSYQETQYF
v_call: TRBV20-1; j_call: TRBJ2-5; cdr3_aa: CSAFPRASGPTQYF
v_call: TRBV11-1; j_call: TRBJ2-1; cdr3_aa: CASSFTSGQNEQFF
v_call: TRBV30; j_call: TRBJ1-5; cdr3_aa: CAWSTRGRGNQPQHF
v_call: TRBV20-1; j_call: TRBJ1-1; cdr3_aa: CSASVPGQGADTEAFF
v_call: TRBV2; j_call: TRBJ2-3; cdr3_aa: CASSEGPSGSTDTQYF
v_call: TRBV7-2; j_call: TRBJ2-7; cdr3_aa: CASSLGTLASYEQYF
v_call: TRBV6-5; j_call: TRBJ2-1; cdr3_aa: CASSYQGYNEQFF
v_call: TRBV7-3; j_call: TRBJ2-5; cdr3_aa: CASSPRGTSETQYF
v_call: TRBV18; j_call: TRBJ1-4; cdr3_aa: CASSPGTGTEKLFF
v_call: TRBV10-2; j_call: TRBJ2-7; cdr3_aa: CASSGGDRGPSRFYEQYF
v_call: TRBV7-2; j_call: TRBJ1-2; cdr3_aa: CASSLNGAARGYTF
v_call: TRBV9; j_call: TRBJ2-1; cdr3_aa: CASSAGQGPYNEQFF
v_call: TRBV7-3; j_call: TRBJ2-1; cdr3_aa: CASSPTGSAYGYNEQFF
v_call: TRBV20-1; j_call: TRBJ2-1; cdr3_aa: CSADWAGGSNEQFF
v_call: TRBV20-1; j_call: TRBJ2-7; cdr3_aa: CSASMVYEQYF
v_call: TRBV15; j_call: TRBJ1-2; cdr3_aa: CATSRDYYGYTF
v_call: TRBV6-5; j_call: TRBJ1-1; cdr3_aa: CASRSGQNTEAFF